Presented here are 10 T cell receptor beta chains from one specimen sequenced in a study of neurological immune-mediated disorders. TCRdb re-derived calls from the 5' RACE reads in MiXCR, one entry per CDR3 protein. Of 20,000 to 30,000 distinct CDR3 sequences in the sample, more than 2% were seen once. Sequencing was done on a sample of PBMCs. The receptors were gathered from a woman between 50 and 59 years old with multiple sclerosis.

The sample holds many counts of this clonotype. V usage is TRBV5-1 and J usage is TRBJ1-4, with D hard to call. Trimming removed 0 bases at V and 3 bases at J, with 6 bases between. From germline, CDR1 is SGHRS and CDR2 YFSETQ. The CDR3 runs 14 residues. CDR3 coding DNA: TGCGCCAGCAGCTTGGAGAGAGCTAATGAAAAACTGTTTTTT. Amino acids: CASSLERANEKLFF.

This clonotype appeared many times. This chain links TRBV7-9 with TRBJ1-1; D is ambiguous. Trimming took 3 bases from V and 1 from J, leaving 3 bases between them. CDR1 is SEHNR, CDR2 FQNEAQ, per germline (reference sequence). There are 12 residues in the CDR3. The CDR3 DNA follows: TGTGCCAGCAGCTTGCAGAACACTGAAGCTTTCTTT. Translated, it gives CASSLQNTEAFF.

By sample share, this clonotype is medium-sized. This chain uses TRBV5-1 with TRBJ1-1; 10 bases are a match to TRBD1. The CDR3 extends over 15 amino acids. Losses at the gene ends were 4 bases for V and 0 bases for J; bases not matched to a gene: 3. Per the germline V gene, CDR1 is SGHRS and CDR2 is YFSETQ. CDR3 sequence: CASSPGQGMNTEAFF. In DNA, the CDR3 is TGCGCCAGCAGCCCGGGACAGGGGATGAACACTGAAGCTTTCTTT.

There are many counts of this clonotype. The chain is built from TRBV10-3 and TRBJ2-3, with 14 bases matching TRBD2. CDR1 is ENHRY, CDR2 SYGVKD, per germline. V dropped 10 bases and J dropped 3; count of bases not matched to a gene: 3. This CDR3 comprises 14 residues. The CDR3 nucleotides read TGTGCCACCGGGACTAGCGGGAGTACAGATACGCAGTATTTT. This sequence encodes CATGTSGSTDTQYF.

This clonotype is categorized as medium-sized. V usage is TRBV20-1 and J usage is TRBJ2-3, with 8 bases matching TRBD1. Germline-derived CDR1 and CDR2 are DFQATT and SNEGSKA (reference sequence). There are 17 residues in the CDR3. Trimming cost V 6 bases and J 2 bases; bases outside gene matches: 16. CDR3 in DNA: TGCAGTGCACTGACAGGGGATGATTGGGATACCACAGATACGCAGTATTTT. As protein: CSALTGDDWDTTDTQYF.

This clonotype appeared many times. The chain has TRBV28 and TRBJ1-4, with a tentative D call TRBD1 (6 bases). CDR3 size: 13 residues. Germline CDR1 is MDHEN and CDR2 is SYDVKM. V was trimmed by 6 bases and J by 7 bases, leaving 12 bases between them. The CDR3 DNA reads TGTGCCAGCAGAGGGGGGACGGTTGAAAAACTGTTTTTT. It is translated as CASRGGTVEKLFF.

This clonotype was found many times. DNA for the CDR3: TGTGCCAGCAGCCCGGGACGTCTCTATGGCTACACCTTC. Translation: CASSPGRLYGYTF. The chain links TRBV7-9 to TRBJ1-2, with D perhaps TRBD1 (5 bases). The length of the CDR3 is 13 residues. Between the trimmed V and J ends, which lost 5 bases and 4 bases, there was a span of 11 bases. Germline CDR1 reads SEHNR; CDR2 reads FQNEAQ (reference sequence).

This clonotype occurred many times. The V call is TRBV5-1, the J call TRBJ1-1; D may be TRBD1 (5 bases). Germline loops: CDR1 SGHRS, CDR2 YFSETQ. This CDR3 contains 14 residues. V was pared by 0 bases and J by 0 bases, with 6 bases between. CDR3 nucleotide sequence: TGCGCCAGCAGCTTGGAGGACATGAACACTGAAGCTTTCTTT. As protein: CASSLEDMNTEAFF.

This clonotype came up many times. The CDR3 loop reads CSARSRENSPLHF. Here the CDR3 DNA reads TGCAGTGCCAGGTCACGGGAGAATTCACCCCTCCACTTT. The chain carries TRBV20-1 and TRBJ1-6; D gene ambiguous. Germline values: CDR1 DFQATT, CDR2 SNEGSKA (reference sequence). Trimming cost V 6 bases and J 7 bases, with 13 bases left between them. The CDR3 totals 13 residues.

This clonotype was counted at least ten times. CDR3 nucleotide sequence: TGTGCCAGCAGTTACTCCGGAGGGGGCAGGTCCTATAATTCACCCCTCCACTTT. Translated, it gives CASSYSGGGRSYNSPLHF. This rearrangement joins TRBV6-6 to TRBJ1-6, with TRBD1 matching 7 bases. J lost 1 base, V lost 0 bases, and 6 bases had no gene match. This CDR3 is built from 18 residues. Germline CDR1 is MNHNY and CDR2 is SVGAGI (reference sequence).